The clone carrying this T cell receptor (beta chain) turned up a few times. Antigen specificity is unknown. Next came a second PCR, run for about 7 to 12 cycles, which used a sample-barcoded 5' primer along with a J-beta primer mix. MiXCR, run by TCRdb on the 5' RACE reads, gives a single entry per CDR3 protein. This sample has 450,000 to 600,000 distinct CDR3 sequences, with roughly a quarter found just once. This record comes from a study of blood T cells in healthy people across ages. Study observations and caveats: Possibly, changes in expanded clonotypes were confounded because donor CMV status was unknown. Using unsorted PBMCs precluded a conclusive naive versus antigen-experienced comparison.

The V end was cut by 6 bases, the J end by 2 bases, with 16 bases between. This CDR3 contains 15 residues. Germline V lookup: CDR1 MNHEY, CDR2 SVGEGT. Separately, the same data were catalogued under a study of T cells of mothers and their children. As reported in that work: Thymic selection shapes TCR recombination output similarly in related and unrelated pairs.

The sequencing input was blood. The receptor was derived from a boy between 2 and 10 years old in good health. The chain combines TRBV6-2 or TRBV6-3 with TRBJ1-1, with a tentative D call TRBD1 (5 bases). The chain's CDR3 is CASRGRYRGNTEAFF. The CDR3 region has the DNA TGTGCCAGCAGGGGTAGGTACCGGGGCAACACTGAAGCTTTCTTT.